Below are 24 T cell receptor beta chains sequenced from a single sample in a study of OX40 agonist ivuxolimab in advanced cancers. TCRdb's table, derived via immunoSEQ multiplex PCR, lists solely in-frame clones and lacks some. The sample comprises some 50,000 clones, 70% to 90% of which are singletons, and 0.69% rests with the top ten. The sequencing used CD4+ or CD8+ T cells sorted from blood, collected in a trial of the OX40 agonist ivuxolimab. These TCRs come from an adult with an advanced solid tumor such as melanoma, head and neck, liver or kidney cancer.

V is TRBV5-8 and J is TRBJ1-5; D perhaps matches TRBD1 (5 bases). The germline CDR1 and CDR2 sequences are SGHTS and YDEGEE. V dropped 1 base and J dropped 2 bases, with 13 bases sitting between them. The CDR3 is 16 residues long. CDR3: CASSLRSGSGNQPQHF. The DNA of the CDR3 is TGTGCCAGCAGCTTGAGATCAGGGAGCGGCAATCAGCCCCAGCATTTT.

Only one count was recorded for this clone. This rearrangement joins TRBV11-2 to TRBJ2-5, with D possibly matching TRBD1 (6 bases). This CDR3 is built from 14 residues. V was shortened by 0 bases and J by 5 bases, with 10 bases between the two germline ends. From germline, CDR1 is SGHAT and CDR2 FQNNGV. CDR3 in amino acids: CASSLEGAVETQYF. Here the CDR3 DNA reads TGTGCCAGCAGCTTAGAGGGGGCGGTTGAGACCCAGTACTTC.

The gene calls are TRBV11-3 and TRBJ1-6; weak D call: TRBD1 (5 bases). From germline, CDR1 is SGHNT and CDR2 YENEEA. The V end was cut by 3 bases, the J end by 10 bases, with 19 bases between. CDR3 size: 16 residues. CDR3 residues: CASSFKSGGVGSPLHF. The CDR3 nucleotides read TGTGCCAGCAGCTTTAAAAGTGGGGGGGTAGGATCACCCCTCCACTTT.

The chain employs TRBV6-1 and TRBJ1-1; 7 bases agree with TRBD1. CDR1 MNHNS and CDR2 SASEGT come from the germline V gene. With 4 bases clipped from V and 4 bases from J, the junction kept 9 bases outside the gene matches. The CDR3 is 15 amino acids. CDR3 DNA: TGTGCCAGCAGTGTAGACAGGGAGGTCGGCACTGAAGCTTTCTTT. Its protein product is CASSVDREVGTEAFF.

The chain links TRBV4-1 to TRBJ2-1, with 11 bases fitting TRBD2. The germline gives CDR1 MGHRA, CDR2 YSYEKL. The CDR3 totals 19 residues. After removal of 0 bases from V and 0 bases from J, the junction contained 7 bases not matched to a gene. The CDR3 is CASSQDQSSGGLSYNEQFF. CDR3 sequence (DNA): TGCGCCAGCAGCCAAGATCAGTCTAGCGGGGGGCTCTCCTACAATGAGCAGTTCTTC.

The CDR3 sequence is CASSSGLAGGETQYF. The CDR3 region has the DNA TGTGCCAGCAGCTCGGGACTAGCGGGCGGAGAGACCCAGTACTTC. The rearrangement joins TRBV7-2 to TRBJ2-5; 12 nucleotides match TRBD2. V lost 4 bases to trimming and J lost 4 bases; unmatched junction nucleotides: 4. Per germline, CDR1 SGHTA and CDR2 FQGNSA. The CDR3 sequence is 15 residues long.

Only a few counts were recorded for this clone. The V and J genes are TRBV28 and TRBJ2-3, with 10 bases matching TRBD2. This CDR3 contains 14 residues. The germline V gene has CDR1 MDHEN and CDR2 SYDVKM. V was pared by 6 bases and J by 7 bases, with 7 bases of the junction left unmatched. Here the CDR3 DNA reads TGTGCCAGCAGAGCGGGGGGGCCCTCAAATACGCAGTATTTT. Translated, it gives CASRAGGPSNTQYF.

The J gene is TRBJ2-5, the V gene TRBV19; unclear D gene. The length of the CDR3 is 16 residues. V was cut by 6 bases and J by 4 bases, with 21 bases left in between. The V gene's germline CDR1 is LNHDA and CDR2 SQIVND (reference sequence). CDR3 region: CASSPRSGTLGETQYF. The DNA of the CDR3 is TGTGCCAGTAGCCCACGGTCGGGTACCTTGGGAGAGACCCAGTACTTC.

The rearrangement joins TRBV2 to TRBJ2-7; D assignment may be TRBD1 or TRBD2 (5 bases each). Deletions cut 6 bases from V and 5 bases from J, with 14 bases between. The CDR3 extends over 13 amino acids. Germline V lookup: CDR1 SNHLY, CDR2 FYNNEI. The CDR3 DNA follows: TGTGCCAGCAGCCAGGCCGGGGCCCACGAGCAGTACTTC. Translated, it gives CASSQAGAHEQYF.

The rearrangement joins TRBV5-1 to TRBJ1-2; D might be TRBD1 (6 bases). Germline V CDR1 and CDR2: SGHRS, YFSETQ. V was clipped by 4 bases and J by 2 bases, with 12 bases between them. This CDR3 is 14 amino acids long. The CDR3 region has the DNA TGCGCCAGCAGCCTCGACGGGGGCAACTATGGCTACACCTTC. It specifies CASSLDGGNYGYTF.

The V call is TRBV13, the J call TRBJ2-3; 12 bases match TRBD2. CDR1 is PRHDT, CDR2 FYEKMQ, per germline (reference sequence). V lost 5 bases, J lost 2 bases, and 8 bases stayed unmatched. The CDR3 extends over 17 amino acids. For the CDR3, the DNA is TGTGCCAGCAGCCGACTAGCGGGGGCCCCGACCACAGATACGCAGTATTTT. Protein product: CASSRLAGAPTTDTQYF.

The chain carries TRBV5-1 and TRBJ2-7; 12 bases line up with TRBD1. Germline CDR1 is SGHRS and CDR2 is YFSETQ. CDR3 length: 16 amino acids. The V segment lost 5 bases and the J segment 7 bases; nucleotides outside the gene matches: 13. The CDR3 spells CASRSHTGQGAGEQYF. In DNA form, the CDR3 reads TGCGCCAGCAGATCACATACGGGACAGGGGGCAGGGGAGCAGTACTTC.

The chain employs TRBV6-1 and TRBJ2-1; 8 bases agree with TRBD2. The CDR3 is 15 amino acids. J gave up 4 bases and V 7 bases, and 9 bases lay outside the gene matches. Per the germline V gene, CDR1 is MNHNS and CDR2 is SASEGT. The chain's CDR3 is CASKLLRGDYNEQFF. The CDR3 DNA follows: TGTGCCAGCAAGCTTTTGCGGGGGGATTACAATGAGCAGTTCTTC.

This clone was seen once. The chain uses TRBV6-6 and TRBJ2-5; TRBD1 matches 7 bases. The DNA end favors TRBJ2-7, so the J call may be wrong. The V gene's germline CDR1 is MNHNY and CDR2 SVGAGI (reference sequence). This CDR3 spans 16 amino acids. The CDR3 loop reads CASSYSRRGRLYEQYF. In DNA form, the CDR3 reads TGTGCCAGCAGTTACTCGCGAAGGGGGCGCCTCTACGAGCAGTACTTC.

The rearrangement joins TRBV19 to TRBJ1-2, with no clear D. The CDR3 is made up of 12 amino acids. Germline CDR1 is LNHDA and CDR2 is SQIVND (reference sequence). Trimming cost V 7 bases and J 8 bases, with 14 bases left between them. CDR3 nucleotide sequence: TGTGCCAGTACAAACTCCGAATGGGGCTACACCTTC. Its protein is CASTNSEWGYTF.

The chain links TRBV11-2 to TRBJ2-2, with D hard to call. Germline V CDR1 and CDR2: SGHAT, FQNNGV. The CDR3 is made up of 14 amino acids. Trimming pared 5 bases from V and 1 base from J, leaving 8 bases between. The CDR3: CASSLRMNTGELFF. The CDR3 DNA is TGTGCCAGCAGCCTTAGAATGAACACCGGGGAGCTGTTTTTT.

This sequence joins TRBV5-1 and TRBJ2-1, with 10 positions matching TRBD2. The CDR3 contains 16 residues. The V gene's germline CDR1 is SGHRS and CDR2 YFSETQ. After removal of 6 bases from V and 0 bases from J, the junction contained 6 bases not matched to a gene. The CDR3 is CASTHSGGVSYNEQFF. The CDR3 DNA reads TGCGCCAGCACCCACAGCGGGGGGGTCTCCTACAATGAGCAGTTCTTC.

The V call is TRBV19, the J call TRBJ1-5; 8 bases are a match to TRBD1. Trimming at V came to 5 bases and at J to 9 bases, leaving 12 bases not matched to a gene. There are 15 residues in the CDR3. The germline V gene encodes CDR1 LNHDA and CDR2 SQIVND (reference sequence). CDR3 sequence reads: CASSDTNRGSAPQHF. For the CDR3, the DNA is TGTGCCAGTAGTGACACTAACAGGGGGTCGGCGCCCCAGCATTTT.

The chain uses TRBV5-6 and TRBJ1-1; 7 nucleotides align to TRBD1. The germline V gene has CDR1 SGHDT and CDR2 YYEEEE. Germline trimming cut 2 bases from V and 3 bases from J; bases unmatched to any gene: 19. The CDR3 consists of 19 residues. Written as DNA, the CDR3 is TGTGCCAGCAGCTTTCCCGCAAACCAAACAGACAGGGTGGACACTGAAGCTTTCTTT. Its protein product is CASSFPANQTDRVDTEAFF.

The CDR3 sequence is CASSTGGPSIEQYF. The CDR3 bases are TGTGCCAGCAGCACAGGGGGCCCTAGCATAGAGCAGTACTTC. The chain recombines TRBV5-4 with TRBJ2-7; TRBD1 aligns across 9 bases. The CDR3 consists of 14 residues. V gave up 4 bases and J gave up 7 bases; unmatched junction bases: 9. CDR1 and CDR2 (germline): SGHNT, YYREEE (reference sequence).

The chain uses TRBV16 and TRBJ2-1; D not resolved. V was shortened by 2 bases and J by 5 bases, with 13 bases between the two germline ends. This CDR3 region has 15 residues. Germline V gene data show CDR1 as KGHSY and CDR2 as FQNENV. The CDR3 coding sequence is TGTGCCAGCAGCCAAAGGCCCAATAGCCACAATGAGCAGTTCTTC. Its protein product is CASSQRPNSHNEQFF.

The V call is TRBV5-1, the J call TRBJ1-2; D is perhaps TRBD1 (6 bases). CDR1 is SGHRS and CDR2 is YFSETQ in the germline V gene. CDR3 length equals 13 residues. V was clipped by 0 bases and J by 8 bases, with 11 bases between them. This CDR3 reads CASSLGQVEGYTF. The CDR3 DNA sequence: TGCGCCAGCAGCTTGGGACAGGTAGAGGGCTACACCTTC. The full variable domain, completed using reference TRBV5-1 and TRBJ1-2, is KAGVTQTPRYLIKTRGQQVTLSCSPISGHRSVSWYQQTPGQGLQFLFEYFSETQRNKGNFPGRFSGRQFSNSRSEMNVSTLELGDSALYLCASSLGQVEGYTFGSGTRLTVV.

This clone was detected a few times. The genes are TRBV11-1 and TRBJ2-3; D is possibly TRBD2 (6 bases). The germline V and J ends were trimmed by 5 bases and 9 bases, with 18 bases remaining between them. There are 14 residues in the CDR3. Germline assignment: CDR1 SGHAT and CDR2 FQDESV (reference sequence). The CDR3 DNA is TGTGCCAGCAGCCTAGGGCCGCGCGGGGAGACGCAGTATTTT. Translated, it gives CASSLGPRGETQYF.

The chain uses TRBV7-2 and TRBJ2-1; 9 bases map to TRBD1. The CDR3 spans 15 residues. Germline loops: CDR1 SGHTA, CDR2 FQGNSA. Trimming took 5 bases from V and 6 from J; bases not matched to a gene: 8. The CDR3 spells CASSQPGQGINEQFF. In DNA form, the CDR3 reads TGTGCCAGCAGCCAACCGGGACAGGGCATCAATGAGCAGTTCTTC.